This T cell receptor beta chain was obtained from a study of graft-versus-host responses after intestinal transplantation. Study-level background: All of the recipients had induction that used anti-thymocyte globulin, then tacrolimus and steroids for approximately 3 years.

CDR3 length: 16 amino acids. The germline V gene has CDR1 MGHRA and CDR2 YSYEKL. The V segment lost 4 bases and the J segment 5 bases; nucleotides outside the gene matches: 10. The table came from immunoSEQ multiplex PCR; TCRdb's copy has only in-frame clones and leaves some out. In the table there are tens of thousands of clones, 80% to 95% of which are singletons. Comments on this clone: The antigen remains unidentified.

The sample was unstimulated CD8+ T cells sorted from spleen or lymph node cells, taken before intestinal transplant. The V gene is TRBV4-1, the J gene TRBJ2-3; TRBD2 aligns across 9 bases. The sequence derives from a human donor who received an intestinal transplant. The CDR3 here is CASSLMVAGVVDTQYF. The CDR3 DNA reads as TGCGCCAGCAGCCTAATGGTAGCGGGAGTGGTAGATACGCAGTATTTT.